This is a list of T cell receptor beta chains from one sample in a study of T-cell memory formation after mild COVID-19. One entry per CDR3 protein results from TCRdb running MiXCR on the 5' RACE reads. The sample has under 200,000 distinct CDR3 sequences; 11% are singletons. The sequenced sample consisted of PBMCs or a T cell subset sorted from them (not recorded which). The receptors stem from a man aged 18 to 35 who had mild COVID-19 (a few samples of this study predate the infection). Cell type and time point are not known. Both conserved end residues are part of each CDR3. A D gene is named only where the DNA matches it firmly. Only some rows state a clone size, as once, few, many or a class for expanded clones.

NA	TRBV5-1	TRBJ2-2	few	CASSLAREIGELFF	TGCGCCAGCAGCTTGGCCAGGGAGATCGGGGAGCTGTTTTTT
NA	TRBV10-3	TRBJ1-1	NA	CAITARGDTEAFF	TGTGCCATCACAGCACGGGGAGACACTGAAGCTTTCTTT
NA	TRBV18	TRBJ2-6	few	CASSPDISGANVLTF	TGTGCCAGCTCACCAGACATCTCTGGGGCCAACGTCCTGACTTTC
NA	TRBV2	TRBJ1-5	NA	CASSGDTNQPQHF	TGTGCCAGCAGTGGGGACACAAATCAGCCCCAGCATTTT
NA	TRBV4-1	TRBJ1-1	NA	CASSQERQGRAFF	TGCGCCAGCAGCCAAGAGAGGCAGGGGAGGGCTTTCTTT
NA	TRBV7-2	TRBJ1-5	few	CASSSDRSLFQPQHF	TGTGCCAGCAGCTCCGACAGGTCGTTGTTTCAGCCCCAGCATTTT
NA	TRBV14	TRBJ2-3	many	CASSQMPATDTQYF	TGTGCCAGCAGCCAAATGCCAGCCACAGATACGCAGTATTTT
NA	TRBV20-1	TRBJ2-2	few	CSARAGSTGELFF	TGCAGTGCTAGGGCAGGGAGCACCGGGGAGCTGTTTTTT
TRBD2	TRBV28	TRBJ2-5	many	CASSRSGGARETQYF	TGTGCCAGCAGTCGGAGCGGGGGGGCGAGGGAGACCCAGTACTTC
NA	TRBV9	TRBJ2-5	few	CASSVSSQETQYF	TGTGCCAGCAGCGTAAGTAGCCAAGAGACCCAGTACTTC
NA	TRBV27	TRBJ2-7	NA	CASTRTGTQTYEQYF	TGTGCCAGCACCAGGACCGGGACGCAGACCTACGAGCAGTACTTC
NA	TRBV15	TRBJ2-5	few	CATSRDIWQETQYF	TGTGCCACCAGCAGAGATATCTGGCAAGAGACCCAGTACTTC
NA	TRBV7-9	TRBJ1-4	NA	CASSFRAGNEKLFF	TGTGCCAGCAGCTTCCGGGCCGGTAATGAAAAACTGTTTTTT
NA	TRBV7-2	TRBJ1-4	few	CASSSTTGTELFF	TGTGCCAGCAGCTCGACAACAGGGACGGAACTGTTTTTT
NA	TRBV3-1	TRBJ2-2	NA	CASSQAGTGELFF	TGTGCCAGCAGCCAAGCAGGGACCGGGGAGCTGTTTTTT
NA	TRBV4-3	TRBJ1-3	few	CASSPRPGGTGNTIYF	TGCGCCAGCAGCCCGCGCCCGGGGGGGACTGGAAACACCATATATTTT
TRBD2	TRBV7-2	TRBJ2-3	NA	CASSSDISGGGGTDTQYF	TGTGCCAGCAGCTCTGACATTAGCGGGGGTGGCGGCACAGATACGCAGTATTTT
NA	TRBV15	TRBJ1-5	many	CATSRPPLQGIGQPQHF	TGTGCCACCAGCCGACCCCCCCTACAGGGAATAGGTCAGCCCCAGCATTTT
NA	TRBV12-3/TRBV12-4	TRBJ2-3	NA	CASTRGSQPDTQYF	TGTGCCAGCACTCGGGGCTCCCAACCAGATACGCAGTATTTT
NA	TRBV7-9	TRBJ2-1	many	CASRANPGVSYNEQFF	TGTGCCAGCAGAGCCAACCCAGGGGTTTCCTACAATGAGCAGTTCTTC
NA	TRBV20-1	TRBJ2-2	few	CSARKGAGDTGELFF	TGCAGTGCTAGGAAGGGGGCGGGGGACACCGGGGAGCTGTTTTTT
NA	TRBV12-3/TRBV12-4	TRBJ1-1	many	CASSLQNTEAFF	TGTGCCAGCAGTTTACAGAACACTGAAGCTTTCTTT